This T cell receptor (beta chain) was captured in a study of cytomegalovirus exposure and HLA in healthy donors. Study findings and constraints: Common viral pathogens (according to a later analysis) appeared linked to several of the most significant clusters. Some TCR beta chains (164 of them) were listed as cytomegalovirus-associated.

CDR3 length equals 16 residues. Germline V lookup: CDR1 LNHDA, CDR2 SQIVND (reference sequence). With V trimmed by 7 bases and J by 5 bases, 11 bases remained unmatched. Nominally healthy donors provided the samples, though records likely missed some immune exposures. Use of 60 Vbeta and 13 Jbeta primers characterized the PCR. This table comes from immunoSEQ multiplex PCR, and its TCRdb copy is limited to in-frame clones, with some not included. The sample lists under 200,000 clones, approximately 84% occurring once. With respect to this clone: Its specificity is not known.

This receptor was obtained from a woman in her 30s in good health and CMV-seropositive. This chain uses TRBV19 with TRBJ2-1; 10 nucleotides agree with TRBD2. Sequencing input: PBMCs. CDR3 loop: CASTPISSGGDNEQFF. The CDR3 bases are TGTGCCAGTACCCCAATCTCTAGCGGGGGTGACAATGAGCAGTTCTTC. The whole variable domain, filled in from reference TRBV19 and TRBJ2-1, reads DGGITQSPKYLFRKEGQNVTLSCEQNLNHDAMYWYRQDPGQGLRLIYYSQIVNDFQKGDIAEGYSVSREKKESFPLTVTSAQKNPTAFYLCASTPISSGGDNEQFFGPGTRLTVL.